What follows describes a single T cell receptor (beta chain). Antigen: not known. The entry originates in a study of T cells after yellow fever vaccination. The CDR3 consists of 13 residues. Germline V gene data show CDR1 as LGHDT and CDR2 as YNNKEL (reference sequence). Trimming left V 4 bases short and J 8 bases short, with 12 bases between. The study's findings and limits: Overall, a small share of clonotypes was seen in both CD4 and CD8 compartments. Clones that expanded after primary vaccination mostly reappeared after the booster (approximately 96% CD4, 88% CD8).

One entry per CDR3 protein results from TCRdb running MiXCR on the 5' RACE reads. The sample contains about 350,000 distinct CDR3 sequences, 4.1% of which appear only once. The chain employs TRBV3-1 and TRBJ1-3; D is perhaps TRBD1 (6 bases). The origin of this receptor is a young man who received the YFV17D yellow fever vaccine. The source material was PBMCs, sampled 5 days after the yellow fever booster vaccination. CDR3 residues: CASSLKGVDTIYF. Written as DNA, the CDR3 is TGTGCCAGCAGCCTTAAGGGGGTGGACACCATATATTTT.